The present TCR beta chain was sequenced within a study of spatial heterogeneity in lung cancer. Overall study: Among detected sequences, beta-chain ones consistently exceeded alpha-chain ones in number.

The length of the CDR3 is 15 residues. Germline CDR1 LGHNA, CDR2 YNFKEQ. V dropped 0 bases and J dropped 5 bases, with 10 bases sitting between them. The sample holds a few counts of this clonotype. Its antigen is undetermined. One entry per CDR3 protein, called by TCRdb with MiXCR from the 5' RACE reads. This table has fewer than 20,000 distinct CDR3 sequences, around 6.8% appearing once. The time point here: sample taken at primary tumor resection. The donors comprised about 69 untreated early-stage non-small cell lung cancer patients. No cell sorting; template was whole RNA from tumor, lung tissue or PBMC. Study results and limitations: Mutation tallies in tumors tracked expanded intratumoral alpha and beta TCR counts. Approximate estimated coverage of tumor T cells amounted to approximately 7.6% for alpha and approximately 13% for beta chains.

The sequence was collected from a male donor with early-stage non-small cell lung cancer. The sample was lung tumor tissue, taken at surgery. J is TRBJ1-4 and V is TRBV4-2, with D hard to call. CDR3 loop: CASSQDLALNEKLFF. The CDR3 DNA is TGTGCCAGCAGCCAAGATTTGGCACTGAATGAAAAACTGTTTTTT.